A selection of T cell receptor beta chains follows, all from one sample in a study of T cell repertoires in cytomegalovirus infection. TCRdb reprocessed the reads with MiXCR, giving one entry per CDR3 protein. The data show some 940,000 distinct CDR3 sequences, around 32% seen once. For these receptors, no antigen is known. The sequences come from cultured CD8+ T cells from PBMCs, collected from culture after CMV antigen stimulation. The receptors come from a human donor in good health (CMV status not recorded). Some clones in this sample may be carry-over from other donors' samples. The CDR3 runs from the conserved cysteine through the conserved F or W.

J gene: TRBJ1-2; V gene: TRBV9; CDR3 protein: CASSGGDRGDYGYTF
J gene: TRBJ1-1; V gene: TRBV15; CDR3 protein: CATSRRTDTEAFF
J gene: TRBJ2-5; V gene: TRBV10-3; CDR3 protein: CAISEVFGQAPKETQYF
J gene: TRBJ1-2; V gene: TRBV4-2; CDR3 protein: CASSQAHSDDYGYTF
J gene: TRBJ2-1; V gene: TRBV7-8; CDR3 protein: CASSSKNEQFF
J gene: TRBJ1-1; V gene: TRBV4-3; CDR3 protein: CASSQFPDRNTEAFF
J gene: TRBJ2-5; V gene: TRBV20-1; CDR3 protein: CSARDIGESAKTQYF
J gene: TRBJ2-1; V gene: TRBV7-9; CDR3 protein: CASSLAVRHWLAGSSLRDEQFF
J gene: TRBJ1-5; V gene: TRBV19; CDR3 protein: CASSIIGGKSQPQHF
J gene: TRBJ2-1; V gene: TRBV12-3/TRBV12-4; CDR3 protein: CASSFKAGQSSYNEQFF
J gene: TRBJ1-2; V gene: TRBV4-2; CDR3 protein: CASSQEGAARGYTF
J gene: TRBJ2-3; V gene: TRBV4-2; CDR3 protein: CASSQDTGGPDTQYF
J gene: TRBJ2-3; V gene: TRBV28; CDR3 protein: CASCRLSSTDTQYF
J gene: TRBJ2-7; V gene: TRBV19; CDR3 protein: CASISGADDYEQYF
J gene: TRBJ1-2; V gene: TRBV12-3/TRBV12-4; CDR3 protein: CASSPTAYGYTF
J gene: TRBJ2-1; V gene: TRBV6-2/TRBV6-3; CDR3 protein: CASSYVTTYNEQFF
J gene: TRBJ2-7; V gene: TRBV13; CDR3 protein: CASSPGFRTPSGRMLDEQYF
J gene: TRBJ2-3; V gene: TRBV10-3; CDR3 protein: CAISEERADTQYF
J gene: TRBJ1-5; V gene: TRBV12-3/TRBV12-4; CDR3 protein: CASSFETELEAEPQHF
J gene: TRBJ2-2; V gene: TRBV5-5; CDR3 protein: CASSLALVTGELFF
J gene: TRBJ2-2; V gene: TRBV24-1; CDR3 protein: CATEFTGELFF
J gene: TRBJ2-3; V gene: TRBV27; CDR3 protein: CASSEGQVRTDTQYF
J gene: TRBJ1-1; V gene: TRBV20-1; CDR3 protein: CSATVVNTEAFF
J gene: TRBJ2-2; V gene: TRBV7-3; CDR3 protein: CASSTPGTKAFGAGELFF
J gene: TRBJ2-1; V gene: TRBV2; CDR3 protein: CASSDSGTDSYNEQFF
J gene: TRBJ2-5; V gene: TRBV2; CDR3 protein: CASPRNQETQYF
J gene: TRBJ2-1; V gene: TRBV7-9; CDR3 protein: CASSPPTGSSYNEQFF
J gene: TRBJ2-1; V gene: TRBV27; CDR3 protein: CASREAGTGAVGGVNEQFF
J gene: TRBJ2-1; V gene: TRBV2; CDR3 protein: CASSVEVNEQFF
J gene: TRBJ2-1; V gene: TRBV7-9; CDR3 protein: CASSLRPSGGEFF
J gene: TRBJ2-1; V gene: TRBV2; CDR3 protein: CESTGAEFYNEQFF
J gene: TRBJ1-1; V gene: TRBV7-9; CDR3 protein: CASSPWKGTEAFF
J gene: TRBJ2-4; V gene: TRBV6-5; CDR3 protein: CASSYYGPKNIQYF
J gene: TRBJ1-1; V gene: TRBV28; CDR3 protein: CASRRARDRRNTEAFF
J gene: TRBJ2-4; V gene: TRBV6-2/TRBV6-3; CDR3 protein: CASRQGADIQYF
J gene: TRBJ2-1; V gene: TRBV9; CDR3 protein: CASSSHYYSEQFF
J gene: TRBJ2-2; V gene: TRBV4-1; CDR3 protein: CASSLGTGDLFF
J gene: TRBJ2-5; V gene: TRBV12-3/TRBV12-4; CDR3 protein: CASSFNKWETQYF
J gene: TRBJ1-6; V gene: TRBV27; CDR3 protein: CASSDRGQGKALLHF
J gene: TRBJ2-3; V gene: TRBV27; CDR3 protein: CASSFRGAGGGRKGTQYF
J gene: TRBJ2-1; V gene: TRBV4-3; CDR3 protein: CASSQEGLAVNNEQFF
J gene: TRBJ1-2; V gene: TRBV6-2/TRBV6-3; CDR3 protein: CASTSDGQVYGYTF
J gene: TRBJ2-2; V gene: TRBV5-1; CDR3 protein: CASSLKAGNTGELFF
J gene: TRBJ2-1; V gene: TRBV27; CDR3 protein: CAAGREPPLYNEQFF
J gene: TRBJ2-5; V gene: TRBV6-1; CDR3 protein: CASSEGQGVGETQYF
J gene: TRBJ2-1; V gene: TRBV7-8; CDR3 protein: CASSPRGLVRDEWEQFF